A single T cell receptor (beta chain) is shown here with its context. Its antigen remains unidentified. Assay: immunoSEQ multiplex PCR; the TCRdb copy retains only in-frame clones and omits some. This table has 75,000 to 80,000 clones, roughly 85% appearing once. V gave up 3 bases and J gave up 4 bases; unmatched junction bases: 10. CDR3 length: 16 residues. Germline V CDR1 and CDR2: MDHEN, SYDVKM. The time point was: week 23, last vaccination. In the vaccine, a single dose held 300 ug of the mutant IDH1 20-mer peptide, along with topical imiquimod. This record belongs to a study of a mutant IDH1 vaccine in newly diagnosed glioma. Study as a whole: Once 4-6 weeks had passed after radiotherapy alone, vaccination started, or it started with temozolomide cycles.

The origin of this receptor is a woman aged 45-65 years with glioma. The chain combines TRBV28 with TRBJ1-1, with 8 positions matching TRBD1. The starting material was PBMCs, obtained from a glioma patient whose treatment included an IDH1 peptide vaccine. The CDR3 DNA follows: TGTGCCAGCAGTTTCGGAGACAGGGGAGGGTTCACTGAAGCTTTCTTT. Its translation is CASSFGDRGGFTEAFF.